The rows below give T cell receptor beta chains drawn from one sample of a study of regulatory T cells in long-lasting Graves disease. Using its own MiXCR run on the multiplex PCR reads, TCRdb lists one record per CDR3 protein. The data show under 450,000 distinct CDR3 sequences, less than 25% seen once. Sequencing used peripheral blood mononuclear cells (PBMCs), obtained when the disease was refractory, from a patient treated with antithyroid drugs. The receptors here all came from a female donor with Graves disease. Both conserved end residues are part of each CDR3. Each record gives: V gene, J gene, D gene, clone size, CDR3 DNA, CDR3 protein. A D gene is named only where the DNA matches it firmly. Size is stated for part of the rows, as once, few or many counts, or as a class when the clone is expanded.

V gene: TRBV24-1; J gene: TRBJ2-7; D gene: .; clone size: .; CDR3 DNA: TGTGCCACCAGTGAGGGGGACTACGAGCAGTACTTC; CDR3 protein: CATSEGDYEQYF
V gene: TRBV20-1; J gene: TRBJ2-5; D gene: .; clone size: many; CDR3 DNA: TGCAGTGCTATACGGGCCACCGGGGAGACCCAGTACTTC; CDR3 protein: CSAIRATGETQYF
V gene: TRBV3-1; J gene: TRBJ1-1; D gene: .; clone size: .; CDR3 DNA: TGTGCCAGCAGCCAAGGTCGGGAGGTGAACACTGAAGCCTTCTTT; CDR3 protein: CASSQGREVNTEAFF
V gene: TRBV7-9; J gene: TRBJ2-7; D gene: TRBD2; clone size: few; CDR3 DNA: TGTGCCAGCAGCTTAGAGCGAGGAGTAGCGGGAGGGCCAAGCAACGAGCAGTACTTC; CDR3 protein: CASSLERGVAGGPSNEQYF
V gene: TRBV20-1; J gene: TRBJ2-5; D gene: .; clone size: .; CDR3 DNA: TGCAGTGCTATAAAGGACTTTCAAGAGACCCAGTACTTC; CDR3 protein: CSAIKDFQETQYF
V gene: TRBV20-1; J gene: TRBJ2-2; D gene: TRBD2; clone size: .; CDR3 DNA: TGCAGTGCTAGAGGCGGGAGTGGCACCGGGGAGCTGTTTTTT; CDR3 protein: CSARGGSGTGELFF
V gene: TRBV28; J gene: TRBJ2-7; D gene: .; clone size: many; CDR3 DNA: TGTGCCAGCAGTTTTCGGACATCGGGACTCCAAAAGGGCGAGCAGTACTTC; CDR3 protein: CASSFRTSGLQKGEQYF
V gene: TRBV18; J gene: TRBJ1-1; D gene: .; clone size: .; CDR3 DNA: TGTGCCAGCTCACCTCCGAGACGGATGAATGAAGCTTTCTTT; CDR3 protein: CASSPPRRMNEAFF
V gene: TRBV7-9; J gene: TRBJ1-1; D gene: .; clone size: many; CDR3 DNA: TGTGCCAGCAGCCTTGCGGGGGCGAACACTGAAGCTTTCTTT; CDR3 protein: CASSLAGANTEAFF
V gene: TRBV7-9; J gene: TRBJ1-6; D gene: TRBD1; clone size: .; CDR3 DNA: TGTGCCAGCAGCGAGGGACAGGTTCATTCACCCCTCCACTTT; CDR3 protein: CASSEGQVHSPLHF
V gene: TRBV10-3; J gene: TRBJ1-5; D gene: TRBD1; clone size: .; CDR3 DNA: TGTGCCATCCGGGACAGGGCCGGCAATCAGCCCCAGCATTTT; CDR3 protein: CAIRDRAGNQPQHF
V gene: TRBV6-1; J gene: TRBJ2-7; D gene: .; clone size: few; CDR3 DNA: TGTGCCAGCAGTAGTAGACAGGCCCTTGGTCTCTACGAGCAGTACTTC; CDR3 protein: CASSSRQALGLYEQYF
V gene: TRBV20-1; J gene: TRBJ2-2; D gene: TRBD2; clone size: .; CDR3 DNA: TGCAGTGCTCGACTAGCGGGGAACACCGGGGAGCTGTTTTTT; CDR3 protein: CSARLAGNTGELFF
V gene: TRBV20-1; J gene: TRBJ2-1; D gene: TRBD2; clone size: .; CDR3 DNA: TGCAGTGCCCCCGTAGCGGGAGGGCCGGGTAATGAGCAGTTCTTC; CDR3 protein: CSAPVAGGPGNEQFF
V gene: TRBV28; J gene: TRBJ2-1; D gene: TRBD1; clone size: many; CDR3 DNA: TGTGCCAGCAGTCCCCTTGGGACAGCCAGAAGCAATGAGCAGTTCTTC; CDR3 protein: CASSPLGTARSNEQFF
V gene: TRBV29-1; J gene: TRBJ2-7; D gene: TRBD2; clone size: .; CDR3 DNA: TGCAGCGTTGGGAGCGGGATAGTTTCCTACGAGCAGTACTTC; CDR3 protein: CSVGSGIVSYEQYF